This T cell receptor beta chain was observed in a study of blood T cell repertoires in COVID-19 (dated by TCRdb to 2020 to 2021). With regard to the full study: Collaborator samples came from the United States, Italy and Spain and covered acute and convalescent phases of COVID-19. The samples were drawn from two sources: the first 160 participants of the ongoing ImmuneRACE study, and 1,254 subjects contributed by 6 global collaborators. A freely available public database, intended as a resource for researchers studying the immune response to SARS-CoV-2, is where the repertoires were released. Deeply sampled blood TCRbeta repertoires from subjects exposed to, actively infected with, or recovered from COVID-19 were included in the dataset. The material from the prospective study consisted of cDNA or gDNA derived from T cells, B-cell-depleted T cells, or PBMCs. Sample metadata almost always included a de-identified subject ID, COVID-19 status, age in years and sex. HLA class I and class II types, where available, came from metadata supplied by the sample provider rather than from assay-based typing. The full study reports these points: How much clinical and demographic metadata was included differed by source and by participant, and the metadata was provided uncurated.

Reading the germline V gene gives CDR1 SGHRS and CDR2 YFSETQ. The trim is 4 bases for V and 5 bases for J, with a gap of 16 bases between the germline ends. The CDR3, cysteine through phenylalanine, is 14 amino acids long. This entry keeps only the CDR3 DNA: 42 bases, framed from base 1. Note on this clone: It has no known antigen specificity. No much larger clone is present one base from it, and per-base qualities are unavailable.

In Seattle, one collaborating source enrolled patients while the infection was active and tracked those patients longitudinally over the course of disease. Each collaborating institution followed its own protocols to collect whole blood in K2EDTA tubes. For TCRbeta analysis, collaborators shipped samples in one of three forms: frozen whole blood, isolated PBMCs, or DNA extracted from either of those sample types. TCRbeta CDR3 regions were amplified from genomic DNA using the immunoSEQ Assay, a bias-controlled multiplex PCR. In the authors' own workflow: The number of nucleated cells in each sample was estimated by amplification of reference gene primers within the assay. To quantify the absolute abundance of each unique TCRbeta CDR3 rearrangement, sequence reads were collapsed and filtered. For each sample, productive Simpson clonality was calculated by taking the square root of Simpson's diversity index across productive rearrangements. TCRdb carries this immuneACCESS record with in-frame sequences only. Its versions omit some clonotypes, under half of them owing to an unresolved V gene in the studies checked, with the rest unexplained. For V, J and clone size, that table is used; D and trimming come from the DNA. This sample lists some 520,000 clones; 85% to 90% were detected once. 0.9% of the sample goes to the ten largest clones.

The source material was peripheral blood. Here the chain combines TRBV5-1 and TRBJ2-7; TRBD2 could be the D gene, as 6 bases match. The origin of this receptor is a young man with COVID-19, enrolled during active disease. The CDR3 corresponds to CASSPPGLQDEQYF. The nucleotide sequence reads TGCGCCAGCAGCCCACCGGGACTCCAGGACGAGCAGTACTTC.